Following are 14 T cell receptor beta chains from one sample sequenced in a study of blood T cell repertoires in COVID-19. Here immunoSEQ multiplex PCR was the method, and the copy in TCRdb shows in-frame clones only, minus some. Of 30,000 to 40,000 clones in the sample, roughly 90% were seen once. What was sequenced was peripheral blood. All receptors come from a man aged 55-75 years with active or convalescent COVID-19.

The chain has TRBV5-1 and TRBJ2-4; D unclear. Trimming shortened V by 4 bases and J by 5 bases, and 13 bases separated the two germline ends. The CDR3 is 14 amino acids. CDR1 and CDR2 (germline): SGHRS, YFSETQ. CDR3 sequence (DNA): TGCGCCAGCAGCCCCATCCCGCGGCAAAACATTCAGTACTTC. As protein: CASSPIPRQNIQYF. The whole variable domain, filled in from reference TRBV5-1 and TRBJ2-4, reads KAGVTQTPRYLIKTRGQQVTLSCSPISGHRSVSWYQQTPGQGLQFLFEYFSETQRNKGNFPGRFSGRQFSNSRSEMNVSTLELGDSALYLCASSPIPRQNIQYFGAGTRLSVL.

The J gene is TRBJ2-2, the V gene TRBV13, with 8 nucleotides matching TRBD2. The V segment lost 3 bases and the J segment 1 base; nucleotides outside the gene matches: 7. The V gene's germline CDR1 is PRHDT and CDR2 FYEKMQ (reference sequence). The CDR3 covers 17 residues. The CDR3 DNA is TGTGCCAGCAGCTTGGGTACGGGGGGGCGGAACACCGGGGAGCTGTTTTTT. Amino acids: CASSLGTGGRNTGELFF.

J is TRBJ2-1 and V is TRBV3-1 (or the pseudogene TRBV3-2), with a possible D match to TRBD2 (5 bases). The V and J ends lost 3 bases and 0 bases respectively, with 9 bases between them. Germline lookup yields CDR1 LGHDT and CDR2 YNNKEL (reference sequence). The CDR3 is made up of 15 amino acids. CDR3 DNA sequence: TGTGCCAGCAGCCATGGACTGAGCTCCTACAATGAGCAGTTCTTC. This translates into CASSHGLSSYNEQFF.

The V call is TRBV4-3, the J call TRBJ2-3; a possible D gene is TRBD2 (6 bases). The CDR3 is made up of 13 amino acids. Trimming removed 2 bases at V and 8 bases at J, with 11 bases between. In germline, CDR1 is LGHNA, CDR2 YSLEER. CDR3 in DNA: TGCGCCAGCAGCCAAAACTCGGGACTTACGCAGTATTTT. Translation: CASSQNSGLTQYF.

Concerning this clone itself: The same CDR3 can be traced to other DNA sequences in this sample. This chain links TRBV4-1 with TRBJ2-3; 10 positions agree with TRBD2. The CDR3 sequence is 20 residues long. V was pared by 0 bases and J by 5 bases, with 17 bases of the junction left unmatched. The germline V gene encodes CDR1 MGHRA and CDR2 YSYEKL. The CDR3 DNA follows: TGCGCCAGCAGCCAAGATCAATTCCTCCAGCGGGAGGGCTCGGGAGATACGCAGTATTTT. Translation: CASSQDQFLQREGSGDTQYF.

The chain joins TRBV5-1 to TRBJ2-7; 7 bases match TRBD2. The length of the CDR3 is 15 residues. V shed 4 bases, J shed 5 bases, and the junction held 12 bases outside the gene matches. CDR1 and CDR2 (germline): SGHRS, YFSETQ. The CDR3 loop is CASSPGTTFLDEQYF. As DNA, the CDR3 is TGCGCCAGCAGCCCCGGGACTACCTTTTTGGACGAGCAGTACTTC.

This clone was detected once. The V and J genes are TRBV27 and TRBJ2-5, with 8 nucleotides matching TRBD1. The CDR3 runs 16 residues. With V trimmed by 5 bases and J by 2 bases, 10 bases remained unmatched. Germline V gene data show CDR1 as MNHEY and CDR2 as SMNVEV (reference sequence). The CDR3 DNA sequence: TGTGCCAGCAGTCCTACAGGGGGGAGGAGGCAAGAGACCCAGTACTTC. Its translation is CASSPTGGRRQETQYF.

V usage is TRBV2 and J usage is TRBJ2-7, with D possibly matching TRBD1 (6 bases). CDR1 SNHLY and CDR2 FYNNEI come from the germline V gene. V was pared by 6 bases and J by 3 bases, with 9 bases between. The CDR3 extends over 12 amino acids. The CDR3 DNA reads TGTGCCAGCAGATCGGACAGCTACGAGCAGTACTTC. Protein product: CASRSDSYEQYF.

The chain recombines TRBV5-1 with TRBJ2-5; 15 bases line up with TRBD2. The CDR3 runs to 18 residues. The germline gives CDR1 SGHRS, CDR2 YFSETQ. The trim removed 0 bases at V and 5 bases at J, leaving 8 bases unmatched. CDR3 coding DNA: TGCGCCAGCAGCTTGGTCGGGACTAGCGGGAGGTCGGTGGAGACCCAGTACTTC. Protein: CASSLVGTSGRSVETQYF.

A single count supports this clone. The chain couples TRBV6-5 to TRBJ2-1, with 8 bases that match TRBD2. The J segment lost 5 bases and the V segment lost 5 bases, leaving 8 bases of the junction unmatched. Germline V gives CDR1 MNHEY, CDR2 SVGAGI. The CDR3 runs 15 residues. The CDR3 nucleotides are TGTGCCAGCAGTAGGATAACTAGCGGTAACAATGAGCAGTTCTTC. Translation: CASSRITSGNNEQFF.

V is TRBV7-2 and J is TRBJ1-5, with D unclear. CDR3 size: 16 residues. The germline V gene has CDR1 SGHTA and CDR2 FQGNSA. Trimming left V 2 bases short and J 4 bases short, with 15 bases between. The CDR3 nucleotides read TGTGCCAGCAGCTTAACGGGTACTGTTCGGAATCAGCCCCAGCATTTT. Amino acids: CASSLTGTVRNQPQHF.

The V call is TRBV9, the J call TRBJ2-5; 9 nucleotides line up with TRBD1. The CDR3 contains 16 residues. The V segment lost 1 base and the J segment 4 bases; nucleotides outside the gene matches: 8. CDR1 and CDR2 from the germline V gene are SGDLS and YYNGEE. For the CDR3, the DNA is TGTGCCAGCAGCGTAACAGGGGACAGGGCTCGAGAGACCCAGTACTTC. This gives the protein CASSVTGDRARETQYF.

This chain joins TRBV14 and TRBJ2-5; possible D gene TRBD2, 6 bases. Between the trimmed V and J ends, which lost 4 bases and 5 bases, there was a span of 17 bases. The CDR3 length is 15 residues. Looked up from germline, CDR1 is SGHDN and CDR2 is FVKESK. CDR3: CASSPGVTGIETQYF. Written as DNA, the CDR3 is TGTGCCAGCAGCCCGGGGGTGACTGGGATCGAGACCCAGTACTTC.

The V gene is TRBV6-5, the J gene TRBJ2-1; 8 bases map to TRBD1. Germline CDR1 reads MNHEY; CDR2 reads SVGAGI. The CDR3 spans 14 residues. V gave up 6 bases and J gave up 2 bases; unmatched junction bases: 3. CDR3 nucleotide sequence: TGTGCCAGCAGCCAGACAGGGGCCTACAATGAGCAGTTCTTC. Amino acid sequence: CASSQTGAYNEQFF.